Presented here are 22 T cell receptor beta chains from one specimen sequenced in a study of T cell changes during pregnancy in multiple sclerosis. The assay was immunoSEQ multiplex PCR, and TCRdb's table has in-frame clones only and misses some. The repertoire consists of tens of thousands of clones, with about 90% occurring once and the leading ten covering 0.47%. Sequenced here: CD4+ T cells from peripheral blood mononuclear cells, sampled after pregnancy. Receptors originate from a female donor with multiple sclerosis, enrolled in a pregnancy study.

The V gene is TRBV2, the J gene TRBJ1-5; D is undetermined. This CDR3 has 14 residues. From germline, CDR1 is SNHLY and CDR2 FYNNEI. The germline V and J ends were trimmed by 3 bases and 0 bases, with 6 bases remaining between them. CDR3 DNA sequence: TGTGCCAGCAGTGAGGGGAGTAGCAATCAGCCCCAGCATTTT. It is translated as CASSEGSSNQPQHF. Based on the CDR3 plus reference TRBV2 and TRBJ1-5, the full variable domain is EPEVTQTPSHQVTQMGQEVILRCVPISNHLYFYWYRQILGQKVEFLVSFYNNEISEKSEIFDDQFSVERPDGSNFTLKIRSTKLEDSAMYFCASSEGSSNQPQHFGDGTRLSIL.

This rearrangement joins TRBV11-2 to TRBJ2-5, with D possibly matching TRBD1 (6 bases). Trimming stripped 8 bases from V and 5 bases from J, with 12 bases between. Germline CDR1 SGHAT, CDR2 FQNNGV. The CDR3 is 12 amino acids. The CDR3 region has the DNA TGTGCCAGCGGCAGGGGCTGGGAGACCCAGTACTTC. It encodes CASGRGWETQYF.

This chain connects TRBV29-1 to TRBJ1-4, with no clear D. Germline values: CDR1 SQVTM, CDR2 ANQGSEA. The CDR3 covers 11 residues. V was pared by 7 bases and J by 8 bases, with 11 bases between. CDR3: CSGGIGEKLFF. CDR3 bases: TGCAGCGGCGGGATCGGGGAAAAACTGTTTTTT.

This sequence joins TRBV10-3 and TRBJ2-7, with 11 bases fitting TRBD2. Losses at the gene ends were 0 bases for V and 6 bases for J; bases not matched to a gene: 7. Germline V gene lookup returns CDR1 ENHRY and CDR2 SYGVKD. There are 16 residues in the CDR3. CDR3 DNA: TGTGCCATCAGTGAGTCGGCTAGCGGGAGGATTGGCGAGCAGTACTTC. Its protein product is CAISESASGRIGEQYF.

The CDR3 sequence is CASSLATGINQPQHF. In DNA form, the CDR3 reads TGTGCCAGCAGCTTAGCGACAGGGATTAATCAGCCCCAGCATTTT. This chain connects TRBV7-2 to TRBJ1-5, with TRBD1 matching over 7 bases. V was pared by 0 bases and J by 4 bases, with 3 bases of the junction left unmatched. The CDR3 consists of 15 residues. CDR1 and CDR2 (germline): SGHTA, FQGNSA.

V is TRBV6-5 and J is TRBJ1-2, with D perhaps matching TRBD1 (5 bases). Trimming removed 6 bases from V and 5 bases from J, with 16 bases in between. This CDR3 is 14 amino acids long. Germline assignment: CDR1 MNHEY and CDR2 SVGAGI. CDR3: CASRHRSRQYGYTF. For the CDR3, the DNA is TGTGCCAGCAGGCACAGGTCCAGACAGTATGGCTACACCTTC.

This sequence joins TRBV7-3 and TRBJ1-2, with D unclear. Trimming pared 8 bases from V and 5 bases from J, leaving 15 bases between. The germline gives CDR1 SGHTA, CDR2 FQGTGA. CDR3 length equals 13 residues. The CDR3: CASALSGGYGYTF. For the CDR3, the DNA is TGTGCCAGCGCCCTATCGGGAGGGTATGGCTACACCTTC.

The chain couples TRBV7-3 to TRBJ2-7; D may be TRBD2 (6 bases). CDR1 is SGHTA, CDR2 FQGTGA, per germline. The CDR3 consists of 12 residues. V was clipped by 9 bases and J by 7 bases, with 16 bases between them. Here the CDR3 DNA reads TGTGCCAGTTCTACGGGCGGGAATGAGCAGTACTTC. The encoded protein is CASSTGGNEQYF. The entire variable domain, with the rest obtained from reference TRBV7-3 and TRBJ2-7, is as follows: GAGVSQTPSNKVTEKGKYVELRCDPISGHTALYWYRQSLGQGPEFLIYFQGTGAADDSGLPNDRFFAVRPEGSVSTLKIQRTERGDSAVYLCASSTGGNEQYFGPGTRLTVT.

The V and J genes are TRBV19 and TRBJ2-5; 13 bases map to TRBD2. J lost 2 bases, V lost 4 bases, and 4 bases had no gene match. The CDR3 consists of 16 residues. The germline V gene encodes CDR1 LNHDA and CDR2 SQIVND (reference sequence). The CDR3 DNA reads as TGTGCCAGTAGTAGGGGGGGACTAGCGGGACAAGAGACCCAGTACTTC. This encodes CASSRGGLAGQETQYF.

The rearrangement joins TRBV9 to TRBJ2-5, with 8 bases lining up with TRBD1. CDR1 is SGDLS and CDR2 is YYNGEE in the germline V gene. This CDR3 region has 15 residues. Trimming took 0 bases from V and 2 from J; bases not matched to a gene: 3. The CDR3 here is CASSVGDRGQETQYF. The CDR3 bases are TGTGCCAGCAGCGTAGGAGACAGGGGTCAAGAGACCCAGTACTTC.

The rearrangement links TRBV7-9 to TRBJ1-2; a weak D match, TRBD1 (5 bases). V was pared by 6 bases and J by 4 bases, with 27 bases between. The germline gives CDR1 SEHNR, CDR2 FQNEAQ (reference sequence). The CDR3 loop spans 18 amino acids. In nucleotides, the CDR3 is TGTGCCAGCAGTTTTAATACGGGAGTGCAGGGCAACAGCTATGGCTACACCTTC. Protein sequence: CASSFNTGVQGNSYGYTF.

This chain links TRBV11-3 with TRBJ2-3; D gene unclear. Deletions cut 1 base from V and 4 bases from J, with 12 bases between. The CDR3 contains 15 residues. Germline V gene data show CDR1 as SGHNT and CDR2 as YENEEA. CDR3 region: CASSLGASLADTQYF. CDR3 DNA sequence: TGTGCCAGCAGCTTAGGCGCTAGTTTAGCAGATACGCAGTATTTT.

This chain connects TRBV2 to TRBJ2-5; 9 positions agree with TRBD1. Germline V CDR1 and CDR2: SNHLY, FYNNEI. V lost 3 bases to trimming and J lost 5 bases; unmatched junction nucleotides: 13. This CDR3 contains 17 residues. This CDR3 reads CASSDIRDRVVGETQYF. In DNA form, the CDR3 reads TGTGCCAGCAGTGATATCCGGGACAGGGTTGTCGGCGAGACCCAGTACTTC. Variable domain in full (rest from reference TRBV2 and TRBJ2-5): EPEVTQTPSHQVTQMGQEVILRCVPISNHLYFYWYRQILGQKVEFLVSFYNNEISEKSEIFDDQFSVERPDGSNFTLKIRSTKLEDSAMYFCASSDIRDRVVGETQYFGPGTRLLVL.

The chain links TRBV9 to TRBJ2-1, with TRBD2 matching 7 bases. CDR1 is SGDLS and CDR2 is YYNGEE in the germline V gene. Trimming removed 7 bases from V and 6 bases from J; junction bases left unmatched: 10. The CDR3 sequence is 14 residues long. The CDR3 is CASGRGTFPNEQFF. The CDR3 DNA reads TGTGCCAGCGGGCGGGGGACTTTTCCCAATGAGCAGTTCTTC.

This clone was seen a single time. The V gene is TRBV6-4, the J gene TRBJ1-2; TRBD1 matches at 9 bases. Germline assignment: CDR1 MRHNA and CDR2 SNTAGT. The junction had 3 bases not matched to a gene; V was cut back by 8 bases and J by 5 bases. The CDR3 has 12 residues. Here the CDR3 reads CASRDRDYGYTF. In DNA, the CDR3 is TGTGCCAGCCGGGACAGGGATTATGGCTACACCTTC.

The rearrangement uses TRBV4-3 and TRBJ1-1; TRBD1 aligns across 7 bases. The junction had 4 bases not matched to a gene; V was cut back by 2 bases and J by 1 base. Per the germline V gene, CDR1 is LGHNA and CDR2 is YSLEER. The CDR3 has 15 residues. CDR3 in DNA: TGCGCCAGCAGCCAATGGACAGGCCCGAACACTGAAGCTTTCTTT. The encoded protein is CASSQWTGPNTEAFF.

The CDR3 region has the DNA TGTGCCAGCAGTGCCCGGGACAGCCGCACAGATACGCAGTATTTT. The encoded protein is CASSARDSRTDTQYF. This chain links TRBV6-1 with TRBJ2-3, with 7 bases fitting TRBD1. This CDR3 has 15 amino acids. Germline assignment: CDR1 MNHNS and CDR2 SASEGT. V dropped 4 bases and J dropped 1; count of bases not matched to a gene: 5.

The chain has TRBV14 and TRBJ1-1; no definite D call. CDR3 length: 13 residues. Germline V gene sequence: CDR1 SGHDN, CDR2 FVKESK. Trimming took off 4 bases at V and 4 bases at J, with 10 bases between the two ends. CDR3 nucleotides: TGTGCCAGCAGCCTTGTTTTGAGCACTGAAGCTTTCTTT. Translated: CASSLVLSTEAFF. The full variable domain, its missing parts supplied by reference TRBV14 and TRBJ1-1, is EAGVTQFPSHSVIEKGQTVTLRCDPISGHDNLYWYRRVMGKEIKFLLHFVKESKQDESGMPNNRFLAERTGGTYSTLKVQPAELEDSGVYFCASSLVLSTEAFFGQGTRLTVV.

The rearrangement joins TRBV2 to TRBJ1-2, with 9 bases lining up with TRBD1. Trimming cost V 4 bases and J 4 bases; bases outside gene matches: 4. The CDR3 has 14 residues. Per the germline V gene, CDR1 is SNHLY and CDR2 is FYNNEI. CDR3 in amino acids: CASSGTGVFYGYTF. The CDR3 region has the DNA TGTGCCAGCAGTGGGACAGGGGTTTTCTATGGCTACACCTTC.

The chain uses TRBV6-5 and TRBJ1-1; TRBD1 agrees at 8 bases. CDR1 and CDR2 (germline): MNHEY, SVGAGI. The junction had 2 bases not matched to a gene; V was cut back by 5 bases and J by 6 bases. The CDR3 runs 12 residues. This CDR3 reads CASSDRGAEAFF. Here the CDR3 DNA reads TGTGCCAGCAGTGACAGGGGCGCTGAAGCTTTCTTT.

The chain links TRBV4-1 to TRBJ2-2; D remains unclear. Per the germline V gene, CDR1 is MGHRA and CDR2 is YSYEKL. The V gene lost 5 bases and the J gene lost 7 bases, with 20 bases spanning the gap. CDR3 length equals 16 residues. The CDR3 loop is CASSYSWSEPIGELFF. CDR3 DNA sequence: TGCGCCAGCAGCTACAGCTGGTCAGAGCCCATCGGGGAGCTGTTTTTT.

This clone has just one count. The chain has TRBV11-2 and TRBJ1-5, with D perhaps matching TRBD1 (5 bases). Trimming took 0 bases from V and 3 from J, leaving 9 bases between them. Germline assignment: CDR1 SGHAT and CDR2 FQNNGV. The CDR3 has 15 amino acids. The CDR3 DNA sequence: TGTGCCAGCAGCTTAGAGCGGGGGGTCAATCAGCCCCAGCATTTT. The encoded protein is CASSLERGVNQPQHF.